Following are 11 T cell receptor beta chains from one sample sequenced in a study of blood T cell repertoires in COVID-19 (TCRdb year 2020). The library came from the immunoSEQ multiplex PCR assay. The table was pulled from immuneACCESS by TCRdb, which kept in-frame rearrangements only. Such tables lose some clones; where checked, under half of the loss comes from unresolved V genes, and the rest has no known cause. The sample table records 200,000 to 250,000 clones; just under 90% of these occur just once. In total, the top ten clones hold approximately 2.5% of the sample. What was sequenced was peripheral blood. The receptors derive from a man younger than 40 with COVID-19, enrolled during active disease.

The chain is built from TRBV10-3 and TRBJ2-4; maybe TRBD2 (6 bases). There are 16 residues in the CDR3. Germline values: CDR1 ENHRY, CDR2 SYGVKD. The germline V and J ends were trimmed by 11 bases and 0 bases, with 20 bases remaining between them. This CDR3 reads CASRGADQLAKNIQYF. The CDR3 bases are TGTGCCTCGCGCGGGGCGGACCAACTAGCCAAAAACATTCAGTACTTC.

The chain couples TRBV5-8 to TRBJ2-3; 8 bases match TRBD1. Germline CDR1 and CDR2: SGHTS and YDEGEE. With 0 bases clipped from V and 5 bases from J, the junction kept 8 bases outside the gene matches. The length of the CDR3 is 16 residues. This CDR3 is CASSLGRDRSRDTQYF. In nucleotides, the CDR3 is TGTGCCAGCAGCTTGGGCCGGGACAGGAGTAGAGATACGCAGTATTTT. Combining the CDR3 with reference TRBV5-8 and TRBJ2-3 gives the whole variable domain EAGVTQSPTHLIKTRGQQATLRCSPISGHTSVYWYQQALGLGLQFLLWYDEGEERNRGNFPPRFSGRQFPNYSSELNVNALELEDSALYLCASSLGRDRSRDTQYFGPGTRLTVL.

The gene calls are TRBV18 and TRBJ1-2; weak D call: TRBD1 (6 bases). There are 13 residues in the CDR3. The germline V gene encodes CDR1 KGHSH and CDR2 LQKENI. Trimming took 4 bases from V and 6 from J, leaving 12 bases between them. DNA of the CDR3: TGTGCCAGCTCACTCGGGACAAACCATGGCTACACCTTC. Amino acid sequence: CASSLGTNHGYTF.

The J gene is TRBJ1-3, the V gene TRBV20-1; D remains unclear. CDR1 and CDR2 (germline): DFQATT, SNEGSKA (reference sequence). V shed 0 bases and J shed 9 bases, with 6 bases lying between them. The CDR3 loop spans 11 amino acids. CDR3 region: CSARDRGTIYF. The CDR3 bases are TGCAGTGCTAGAGATCGGGGCACCATATATTTT.

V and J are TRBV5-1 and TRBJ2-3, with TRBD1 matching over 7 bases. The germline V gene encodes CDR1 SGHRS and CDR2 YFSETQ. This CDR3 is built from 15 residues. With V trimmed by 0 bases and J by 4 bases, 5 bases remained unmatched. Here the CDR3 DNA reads TGCGCCAGCAGCTTGGAGGGACAGCCCTCAGATACGCAGTATTTT. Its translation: CASSLEGQPSDTQYF.

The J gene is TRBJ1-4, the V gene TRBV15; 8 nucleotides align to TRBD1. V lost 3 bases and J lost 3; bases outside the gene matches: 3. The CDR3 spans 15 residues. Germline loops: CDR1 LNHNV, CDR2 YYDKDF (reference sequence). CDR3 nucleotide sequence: TGTGCCACCAGCAGCACACAGGGGGCTAATGAAAAACTGTTTTTT. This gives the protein CATSSTQGANEKLFF.

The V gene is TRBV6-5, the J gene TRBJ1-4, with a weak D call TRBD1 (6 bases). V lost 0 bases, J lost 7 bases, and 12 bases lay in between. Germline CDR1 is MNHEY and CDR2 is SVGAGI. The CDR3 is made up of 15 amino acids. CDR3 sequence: CASSYSGADGEKLFF. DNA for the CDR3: TGTGCCAGCAGTTACTCGGGGGCGGATGGTGAAAAACTGTTTTTT.

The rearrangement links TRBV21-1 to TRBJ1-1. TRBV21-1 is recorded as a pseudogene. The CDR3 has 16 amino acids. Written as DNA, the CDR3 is TGTGCCAGCAGCGTGGGGGGGTTTCTCTCCTTCACTGAAGCTTTCTTT. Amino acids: CASSVGGFLSFTEAFF.

The CDR3: CASSLAGGMNTEAFF. The CDR3, as DNA: TGTGCCAGCTCACTGGCAGGAGGAATGAACACTGAAGCTTTCTTT. The chain joins TRBV18 to TRBJ1-1; D unclear. Trimming left V 4 bases short and J 0 bases short, with 12 bases between. The CDR3 extends over 15 amino acids. The germline CDR1 and CDR2 sequences are KGHSH and LQKENI.

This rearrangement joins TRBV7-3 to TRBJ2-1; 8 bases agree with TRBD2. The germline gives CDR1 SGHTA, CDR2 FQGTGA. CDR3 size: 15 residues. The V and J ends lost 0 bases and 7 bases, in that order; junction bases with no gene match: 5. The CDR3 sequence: CASSLTSSGRNEQFF. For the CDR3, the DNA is TGTGCCAGCAGCTTAACCTCTAGCGGGCGGAATGAGCAGTTCTTC.

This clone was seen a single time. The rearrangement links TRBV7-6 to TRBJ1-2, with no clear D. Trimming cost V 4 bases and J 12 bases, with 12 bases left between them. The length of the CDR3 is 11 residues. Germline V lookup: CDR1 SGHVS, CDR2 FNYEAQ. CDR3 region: CASSSGLVDTF. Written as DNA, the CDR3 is TGTGCCAGCAGCTCAGGACTGGTGGACACCTTC.